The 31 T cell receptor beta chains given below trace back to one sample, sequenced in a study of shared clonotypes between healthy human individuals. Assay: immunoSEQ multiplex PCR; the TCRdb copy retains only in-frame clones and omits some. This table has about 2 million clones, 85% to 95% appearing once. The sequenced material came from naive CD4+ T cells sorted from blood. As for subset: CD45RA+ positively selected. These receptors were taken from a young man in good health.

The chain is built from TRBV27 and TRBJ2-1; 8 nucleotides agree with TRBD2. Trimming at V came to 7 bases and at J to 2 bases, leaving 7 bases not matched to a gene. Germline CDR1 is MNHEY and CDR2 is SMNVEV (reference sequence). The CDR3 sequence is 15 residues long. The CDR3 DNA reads TGTGCCAGCATGGGAGGACTAGCCCCCTACAATGAGCAGTTCTTC. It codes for CASMGGLAPYNEQFF.

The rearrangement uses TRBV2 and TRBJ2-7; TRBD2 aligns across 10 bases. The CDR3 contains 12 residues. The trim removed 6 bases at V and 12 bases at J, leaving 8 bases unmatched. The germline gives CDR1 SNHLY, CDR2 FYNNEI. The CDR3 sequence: CASRLTSGTRYF. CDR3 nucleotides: TGTGCCAGCAGGCTTACTAGCGGGACTAGGTACTTC.

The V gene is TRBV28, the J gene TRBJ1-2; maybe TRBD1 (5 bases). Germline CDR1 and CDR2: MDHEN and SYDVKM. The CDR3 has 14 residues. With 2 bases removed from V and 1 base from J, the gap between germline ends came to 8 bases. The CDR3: CASSLPGLNYGYTF. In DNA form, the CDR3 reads TGTGCCAGCAGTTTACCGGGACTTAACTATGGCTACACCTTC.

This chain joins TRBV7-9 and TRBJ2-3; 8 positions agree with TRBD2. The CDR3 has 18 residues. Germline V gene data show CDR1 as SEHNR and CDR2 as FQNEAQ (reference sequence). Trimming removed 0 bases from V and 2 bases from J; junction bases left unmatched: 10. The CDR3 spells CASSLAGGLAGPTDTQYF. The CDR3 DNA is TGTGCCAGCAGCTTAGCGGGTGGGCTAGCGGGCCCCACAGATACGCAGTATTTT. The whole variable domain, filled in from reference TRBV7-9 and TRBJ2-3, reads DTGVSQNPRHKITKRGQNVTFRCDPISEHNRLYWYRQTLGQGPEFLTYFQNEAQLEKSRLLSDRFSAERPKGSFSTLEIQRTEQGDSAMYLCASSLAGGLAGPTDTQYFGPGTRLTVL.

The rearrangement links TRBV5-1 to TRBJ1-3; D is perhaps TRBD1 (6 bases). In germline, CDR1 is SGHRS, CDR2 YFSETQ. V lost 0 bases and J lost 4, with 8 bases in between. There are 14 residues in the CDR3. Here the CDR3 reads CASSLDTGGNTIYF. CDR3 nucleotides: TGCGCCAGCAGCTTGGATACAGGGGGAAACACCATATATTTT.

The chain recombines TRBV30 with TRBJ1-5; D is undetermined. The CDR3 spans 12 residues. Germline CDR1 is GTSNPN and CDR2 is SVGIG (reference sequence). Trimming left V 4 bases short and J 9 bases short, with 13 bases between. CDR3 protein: CAWNVPGRPQHF. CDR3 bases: TGTGCCTGGAACGTTCCGGGTCGGCCCCAGCATTTT. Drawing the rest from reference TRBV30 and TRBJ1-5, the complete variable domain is SQTIHQWPATLVQPVGSPLSLECTVEGTSNPNLYWYRQAAGRGLQLLFYSVGIGQISSEVPQNLSASRPQDRQFILSSKKLLLSDSGFYLCAWNVPGRPQHFGDGTRLSIL.

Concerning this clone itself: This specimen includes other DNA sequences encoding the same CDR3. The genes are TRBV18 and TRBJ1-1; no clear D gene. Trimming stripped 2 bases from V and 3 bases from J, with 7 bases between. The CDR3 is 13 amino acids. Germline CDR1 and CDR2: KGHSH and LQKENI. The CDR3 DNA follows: TGTGCCAGCTCACCAAAGGCAGACACTGAAGCTTTCTTT. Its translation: CASSPKADTEAFF.

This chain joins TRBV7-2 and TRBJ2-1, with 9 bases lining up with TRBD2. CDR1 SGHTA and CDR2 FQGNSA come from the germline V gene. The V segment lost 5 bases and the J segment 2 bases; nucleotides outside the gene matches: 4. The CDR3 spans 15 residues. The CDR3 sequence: CASSRLAATYNEQFF. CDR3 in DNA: TGTGCCAGCAGCCGACTAGCGGCAACCTACAATGAGCAGTTCTTC.

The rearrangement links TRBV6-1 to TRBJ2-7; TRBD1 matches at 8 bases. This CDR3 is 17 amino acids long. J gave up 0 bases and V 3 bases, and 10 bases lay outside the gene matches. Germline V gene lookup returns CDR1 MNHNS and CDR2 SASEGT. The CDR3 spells CASSERIRTGSSYEQYF. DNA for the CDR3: TGTGCCAGCAGTGAGCGGATAAGGACAGGGAGCTCCTACGAGCAGTACTTC.

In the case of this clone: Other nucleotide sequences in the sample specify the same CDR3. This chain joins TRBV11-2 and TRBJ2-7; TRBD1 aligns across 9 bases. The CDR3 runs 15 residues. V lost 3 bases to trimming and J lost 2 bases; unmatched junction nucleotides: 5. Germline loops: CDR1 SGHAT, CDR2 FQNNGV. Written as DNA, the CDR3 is TGTGCCAGCAGCTTGCTAGGGACAGGGCCCTACGAGCAGTACTTC. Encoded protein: CASSLLGTGPYEQYF.

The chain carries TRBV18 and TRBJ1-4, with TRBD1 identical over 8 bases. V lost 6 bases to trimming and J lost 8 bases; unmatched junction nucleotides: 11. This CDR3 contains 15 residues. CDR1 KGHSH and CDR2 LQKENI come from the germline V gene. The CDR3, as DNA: TGTGCCAGCTCCCCGAACGGACAGGGAAGCGAAAAACTGTTTTTT. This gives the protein CASSPNGQGSEKLFF.

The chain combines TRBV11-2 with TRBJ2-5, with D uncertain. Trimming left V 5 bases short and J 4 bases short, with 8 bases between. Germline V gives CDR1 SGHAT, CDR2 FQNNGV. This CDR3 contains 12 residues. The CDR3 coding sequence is TGTGCCAGCAGCCCGGGCGTAGAGACCCAGTACTTC. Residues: CASSPGVETQYF.

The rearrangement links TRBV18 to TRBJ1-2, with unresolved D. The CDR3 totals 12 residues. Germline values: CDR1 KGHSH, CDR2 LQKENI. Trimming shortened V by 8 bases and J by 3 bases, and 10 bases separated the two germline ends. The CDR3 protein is CASAPQDYGYTF. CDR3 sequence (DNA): TGTGCCAGCGCCCCCCAGGACTATGGCTACACCTTC.

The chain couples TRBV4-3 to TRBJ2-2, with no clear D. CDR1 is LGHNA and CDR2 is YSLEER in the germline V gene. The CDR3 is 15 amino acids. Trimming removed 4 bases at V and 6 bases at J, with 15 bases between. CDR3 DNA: TGCGCCAGCAGCCTTCGAGGCTCTGGCGCCGGGGAGCTGTTTTTT. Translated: CASSLRGSGAGELFF.

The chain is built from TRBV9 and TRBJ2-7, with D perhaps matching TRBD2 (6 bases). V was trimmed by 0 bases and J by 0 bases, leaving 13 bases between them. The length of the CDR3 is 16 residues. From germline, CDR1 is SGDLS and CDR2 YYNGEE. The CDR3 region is CASSVDGGISSYEQYF. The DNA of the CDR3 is TGTGCCAGCAGCGTAGACGGGGGTATAAGCTCCTACGAGCAGTACTTC.

The DNA of the CDR3 is TGCGCCAGCAGCTCCGGTGCTGATGCCAGTGCTAACTATGGCTACACCTTC. Protein product: CASSSGADASANYGYTF. The V and J genes are TRBV5-1 and TRBJ1-2; D ambiguous. Looked up from germline, CDR1 is SGHRS and CDR2 is YFSETQ. The CDR3 loop spans 17 amino acids. With 3 bases removed from V and 0 bases from J, the gap between germline ends came to 18 bases.

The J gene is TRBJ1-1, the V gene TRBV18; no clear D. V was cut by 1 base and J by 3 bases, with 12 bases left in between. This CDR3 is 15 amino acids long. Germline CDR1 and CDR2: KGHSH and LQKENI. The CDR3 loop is CASSPRGPGYTEAFF. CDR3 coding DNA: TGTGCCAGCTCACCACGTGGACCGGGGTACACTGAAGCTTTCTTT.

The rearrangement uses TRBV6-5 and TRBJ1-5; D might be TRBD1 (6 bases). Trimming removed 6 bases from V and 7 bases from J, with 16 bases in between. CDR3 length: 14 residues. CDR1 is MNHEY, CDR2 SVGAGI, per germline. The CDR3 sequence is CASRRGGKGQPQHF. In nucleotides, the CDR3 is TGTGCCAGCAGAAGAGGGGGGAAAGGCCAGCCCCAGCATTTT.

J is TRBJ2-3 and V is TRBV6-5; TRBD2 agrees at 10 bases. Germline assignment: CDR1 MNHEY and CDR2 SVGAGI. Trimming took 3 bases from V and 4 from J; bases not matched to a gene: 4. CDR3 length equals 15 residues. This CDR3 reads CASSYLAGAADTQYF. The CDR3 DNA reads TGTGCCAGCAGTTATCTAGCGGGAGCGGCAGATACGCAGTATTTT.

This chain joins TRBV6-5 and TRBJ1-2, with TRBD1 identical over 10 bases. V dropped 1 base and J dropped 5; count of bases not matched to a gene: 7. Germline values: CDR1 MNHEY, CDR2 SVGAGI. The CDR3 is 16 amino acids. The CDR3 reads CASSYYSGQGGYGYTF. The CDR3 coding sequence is TGTGCCAGCAGTTACTACTCAGGACAGGGGGGATATGGCTACACCTTC.

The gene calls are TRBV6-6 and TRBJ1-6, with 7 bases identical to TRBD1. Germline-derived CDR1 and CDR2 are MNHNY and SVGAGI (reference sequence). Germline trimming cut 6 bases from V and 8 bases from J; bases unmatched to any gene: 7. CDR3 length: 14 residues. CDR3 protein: CASSQGGKDSPLHF. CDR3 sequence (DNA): TGTGCCAGCAGCCAGGGGGGTAAAGATTCACCCCTCCACTTT.

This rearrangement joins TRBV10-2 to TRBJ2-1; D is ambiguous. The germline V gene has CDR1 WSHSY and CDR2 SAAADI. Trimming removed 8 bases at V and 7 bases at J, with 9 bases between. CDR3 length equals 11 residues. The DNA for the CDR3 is TGCGCCAGCTGTCAAGGAAATGAGCAGTTCTTC. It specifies CASCQGNEQFF.

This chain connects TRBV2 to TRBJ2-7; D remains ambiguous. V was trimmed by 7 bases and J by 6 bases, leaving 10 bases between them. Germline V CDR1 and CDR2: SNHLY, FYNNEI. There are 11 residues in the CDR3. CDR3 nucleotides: TGTGCCAGCACAGTCGTGGGCGAGCAGTACTTC. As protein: CASTVVGEQYF.

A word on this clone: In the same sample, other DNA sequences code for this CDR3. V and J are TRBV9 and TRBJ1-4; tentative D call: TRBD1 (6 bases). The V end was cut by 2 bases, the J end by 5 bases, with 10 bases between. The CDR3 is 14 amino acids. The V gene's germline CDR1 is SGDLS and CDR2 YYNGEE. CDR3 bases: TGTGCCAGCAGCGTGGGGGGGCTGAATGAAAAACTGTTTTTT. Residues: CASSVGGLNEKLFF. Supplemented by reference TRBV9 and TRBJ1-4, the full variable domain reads DSGVTQTPKHLITATGQRVTLRCSPRSGDLSVYWYQQSLDQGLQFLIQYYNGEERAKGNILERFSAQQFPDLHSELNLSSLELGDSALYFCASSVGGLNEKLFFGSGTQLSVL.

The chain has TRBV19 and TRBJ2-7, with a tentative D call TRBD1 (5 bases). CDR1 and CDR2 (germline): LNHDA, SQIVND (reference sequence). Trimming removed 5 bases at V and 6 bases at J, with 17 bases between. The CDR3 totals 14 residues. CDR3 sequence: CASSVLGGHPEQYF. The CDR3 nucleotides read TGTGCCAGTAGTGTCCTAGGCGGACATCCCGAGCAGTACTTC.

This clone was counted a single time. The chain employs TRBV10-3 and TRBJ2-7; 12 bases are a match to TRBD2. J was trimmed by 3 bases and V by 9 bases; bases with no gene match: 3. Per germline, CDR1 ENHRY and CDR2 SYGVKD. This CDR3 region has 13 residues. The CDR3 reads CAIRTSGDYEQYF. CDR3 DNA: TGTGCCATTAGGACTAGCGGGGACTACGAGCAGTACTTC.

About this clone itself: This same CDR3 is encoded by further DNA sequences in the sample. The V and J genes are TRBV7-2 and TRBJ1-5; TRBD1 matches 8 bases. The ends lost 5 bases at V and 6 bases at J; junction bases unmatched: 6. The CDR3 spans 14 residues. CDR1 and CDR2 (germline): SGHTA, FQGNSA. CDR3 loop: CASSPGQGGQPQHF. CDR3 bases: TGTGCCAGCAGCCCTGGACAGGGAGGTCAGCCCCAGCATTTT. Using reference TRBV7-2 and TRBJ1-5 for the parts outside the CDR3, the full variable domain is GAGVSQSPSNKVTEKGKDVELRCDPISGHTALYWYRQSLGQGLEFLIYFQGNSAPDKSGLPSDRFSAERTGGSVSTLTIQRTQQEDSAVYLCASSPGQGGQPQHFGDGTRLSIL.

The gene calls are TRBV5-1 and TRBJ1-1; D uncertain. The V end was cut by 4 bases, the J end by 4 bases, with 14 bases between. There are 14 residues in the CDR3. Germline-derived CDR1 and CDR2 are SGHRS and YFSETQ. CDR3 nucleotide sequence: TGCGCCAGCAGCCCGGATGTGGGCATCACTGAAGCTTTCTTT. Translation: CASSPDVGITEAFF. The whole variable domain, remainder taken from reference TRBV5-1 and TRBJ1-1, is KAGVTQTPRYLIKTRGQQVTLSCSPISGHRSVSWYQQTPGQGLQFLFEYFSETQRNKGNFPGRFSGRQFSNSRSEMNVSTLELGDSALYLCASSPDVGITEAFFGQGTRLTVV.

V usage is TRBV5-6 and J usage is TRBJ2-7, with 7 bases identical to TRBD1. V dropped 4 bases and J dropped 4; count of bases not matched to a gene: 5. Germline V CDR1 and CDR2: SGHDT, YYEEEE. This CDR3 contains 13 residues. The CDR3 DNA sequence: TGTGCCAGCAGCATGCCACAGGGGTACGAGCAGTACTTC. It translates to CASSMPQGYEQYF.

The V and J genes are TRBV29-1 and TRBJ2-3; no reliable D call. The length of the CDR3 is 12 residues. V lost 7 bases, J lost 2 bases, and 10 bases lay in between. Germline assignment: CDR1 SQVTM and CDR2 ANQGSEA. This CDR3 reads CSGTLSTDTQYF. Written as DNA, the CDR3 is TGCAGCGGTACACTATCCACAGATACGCAGTATTTT.

The chain's CDR3 is CASSLVARGGTDTQYF. CDR3 DNA sequence: TGCGCCAGCAGCTTGGTAGCGCGAGGAGGCACAGATACGCAGTATTTT. The chain links TRBV5-1 to TRBJ2-3; possibly TRBD2 for D (5 bases). The germline V gene encodes CDR1 SGHRS and CDR2 YFSETQ. Trimming cost V 0 bases and J 1 base, with 12 bases left between them. This CDR3 spans 16 amino acids.